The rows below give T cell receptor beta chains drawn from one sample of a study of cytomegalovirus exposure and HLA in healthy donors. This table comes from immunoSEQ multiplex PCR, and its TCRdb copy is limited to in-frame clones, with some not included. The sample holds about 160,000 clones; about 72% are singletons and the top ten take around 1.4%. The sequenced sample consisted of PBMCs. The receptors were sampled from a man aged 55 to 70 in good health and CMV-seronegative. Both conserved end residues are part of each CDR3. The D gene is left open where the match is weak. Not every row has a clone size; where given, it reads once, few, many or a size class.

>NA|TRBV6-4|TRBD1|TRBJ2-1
TGTGCCAGCAGTGAATTGACAGGGGGCCCCTACAATGAGCAGTTCTTC
CASSELTGGPYNEQFF
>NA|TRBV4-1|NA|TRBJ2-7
TGCGCCAGCAGCTACCGGGACACAACCTACGAGCAGTACTTC
CASSYRDTTYEQYF
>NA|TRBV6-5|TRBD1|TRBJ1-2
TGTGCCAGCAGTTTGTCAGGGGGCGACTATGGCTACACCTTC
CASSLSGGDYGYTF
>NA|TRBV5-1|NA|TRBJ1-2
TGCGCCAGCAGCTTGATAGGCGGGGATGGCTACACCTTC
CASSLIGGDGYTF
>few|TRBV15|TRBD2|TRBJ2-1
TGTGCCACCAGCAGACGGACTAGCGGGAGTTCAAGGAATGAGCAGTTCTTC
CATSRRTSGSSRNEQFF
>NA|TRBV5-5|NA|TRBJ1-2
TGTGCCAGCAGCTTCAGGGTTCAAGACTATGGCTACACCTTC
CASSFRVQDYGYTF
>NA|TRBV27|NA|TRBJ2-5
TGTGCCAGCAGTTTACTAGGGGCCTTACAAGAGACCCAGTACTTC
CASSLLGALQETQYF
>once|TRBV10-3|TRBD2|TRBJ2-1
TGTGCCACCGGGGGGAGCTACAATGAGCAGTTCTTC
CATGGSYNEQFF
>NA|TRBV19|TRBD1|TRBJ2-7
TGTGCCAGTAGTTTAAGACAGGGAGCCTACGAGCAGTACTTC
CASSLRQGAYEQYF
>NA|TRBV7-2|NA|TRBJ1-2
TGTGCCAGCAGCTCCCCCACAGCTAACTATGGCTACACCTTC
CASSSPTANYGYTF
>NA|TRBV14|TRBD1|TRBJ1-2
TGTGCCAGCAGCTCCCGGACAGGGGACTATGGCTACACCTTC
CASSSRTGDYGYTF
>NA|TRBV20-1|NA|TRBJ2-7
TGCAGTAGGCCTAGCCAGAACGAGCAGTACTTC
CSRPSQNEQYF
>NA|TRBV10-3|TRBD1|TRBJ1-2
TGTGCCATCAGTGAGTCTCAGACAGGGAATAGCTATGGCTACACCTTC
CAISESQTGNSYGYTF
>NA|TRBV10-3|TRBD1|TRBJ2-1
TGTGCCATCAGTGATAGGGGACAGGGACGGATCTCCTACAATGAGCAGTTCTTC
CAISDRGQGRISYNEQFF
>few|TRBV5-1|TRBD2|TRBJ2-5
TGCGCCAGCAGCTGGCGACTAGCGGGAGGGCCTGAGGAGACCCAGTACTTC
CASSWRLAGGPEETQYF
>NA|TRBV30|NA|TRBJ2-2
TGTGCCTGGAGTGTACTGGGGCTGTTCACCGGGGAGCTGTTTTTT
CAWSVLGLFTGELFF
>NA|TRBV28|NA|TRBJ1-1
TGTGCCAGCAGCAGCGACTGGAAGAACACTGAAGCTTTCTTT
CASSSDWKNTEAFF
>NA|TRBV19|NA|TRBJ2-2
TGTGCCAGTAGAGGGGGGGCGAGTCTCGGGGAGCTGTTTTTT
CASRGGASLGELFF
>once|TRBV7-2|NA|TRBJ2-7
TGTGCCAGCAGCCCGGCCCGCCCCGGTATGGGACTTTTTTCCTACGAGCAGTACTTC
CASSPARPGMGLFSYEQYF
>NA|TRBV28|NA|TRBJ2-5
TGTGCCAGCAGTCACAGGGCGGAGACCCAGTACTTC
CASSHRAETQYF
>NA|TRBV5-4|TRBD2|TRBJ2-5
TGTGCCAGCAGCAATAGCGGGGGGGCTGGAGAGACCCAGTACTTC
CASSNSGGAGETQYF
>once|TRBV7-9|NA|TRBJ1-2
TGTGCCAGCAGCTTCGGGGACTATGGCTACACCTTC
CASSFGDYGYTF
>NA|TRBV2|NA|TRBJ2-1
TGTGCCAGCAGTCCGTTTGCGGGGGCCGACCTGGGGGATGAGCAGTTCTTC
CASSPFAGADLGDEQFF
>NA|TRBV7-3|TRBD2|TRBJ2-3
TGTGCCAGCAGCGCAACTAGCGGGGAAACAGATACGCAGTATTTT
CASSATSGETDTQYF
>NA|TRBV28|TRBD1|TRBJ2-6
TGTGCCAGCAGGCCATGGACAGGGGGAGATGGGGCCAACGTCCTGACTTTC
CASRPWTGGDGANVLTF